Each of the 5 T cell receptor beta chains below was sequenced from the same sample in a study of T cells in Graves' hyperthyroidism and ophthalmopathy. Amplification yielded TCR beta CDR3 regions, with RNA transcripts as the source. HTBI primers drove first-round RT-PCR of the TCR CDR3. From the multiplex PCR reads, TCRdb called clonotypes with MiXCR, one entry per CDR3 protein. The sample records hundreds of thousands of distinct CDR3 sequences, around 20% being singletons. Sequencing was carried out using blood. These receptors came from a woman between 50 and 59 years old with Graves' hyperthyroidism that later progressed to Graves' ophthalmopathy.

This clonotype was observed many times. The chain links TRBV5-8 to TRBJ2-7, with 13 bases identical to TRBD2. Germline CDR1 and CDR2: SGHTS and YDEGEE. The CDR3 runs to 16 residues. J gave up 5 bases and V 3 bases, and 8 bases lay outside the gene matches. The CDR3 loop reads CASSSTKLAGGHEQYF. CDR3 in DNA: TGTGCCAGCAGCTCGACTAAACTAGCGGGGGGGCACGAGCAGTACTTC.

The rearrangement uses TRBV7-3 and TRBJ2-6; the D gene could be TRBD1 or TRBD2 (5 bases each). With 6 bases removed from V and 0 bases from J, the gap between germline ends came to 15 bases. CDR1 and CDR2 from the germline V gene are SGHTA and FQGTGA. The CDR3 is made up of 17 amino acids. CDR3 in amino acids: CASSQPGRPSGANVLTF. Written as DNA, the CDR3 is TGTGCCAGCAGTCAACCGGGACGCCCCTCTGGGGCCAACGTCCTGACTTTC.

CDR3 residues: CSARDPALADTGELFF. CDR3 DNA: TGCAGTGCTAGAGATCCCGCACTAGCGGACACCGGGGAGCTGTTTTTT. The rearrangement uses TRBV20-1 and TRBJ2-2, with 8 bases matching TRBD2. Germline V gene sequence: CDR1 DFQATT, CDR2 SNEGSKA (reference sequence). V gave up 0 bases and J gave up 3 bases; unmatched junction bases: 6. CDR3 length: 16 residues.

This clonotype appeared many times. This chain links TRBV20-1 with TRBJ2-7; 8 bases align to TRBD2. The germline V gene encodes CDR1 DFQATT and CDR2 SNEGSKA (reference sequence). V dropped 0 bases and J dropped 0; count of bases not matched to a gene: 7. CDR3 size: 16 residues. The CDR3 nucleotides read TGCAGTGCTAGAGAAACTAGCGGCAGAAACTCCTACGAGCAGTACTTC. Encoded protein: CSARETSGRNSYEQYF.

This clonotype was observed a few times. The genes are TRBV12-3 or TRBV12-4 and TRBJ2-3; TRBD1 agrees at 8 bases. This CDR3 is built from 15 residues. With V trimmed by 2 bases and J by 7 bases, 8 bases remained unmatched. CDR3 DNA: TGTGCCAGCAGTTTATCAGACAGGGGCCCTCATACGCAGTATTTT. It is translated as CASSLSDRGPHTQYF.